This T cell receptor (beta chain) was identified in a study of blood T cell repertoires in COVID-19. At the level of the study: Sources were T cells, B-cell-depleted T cells, or PBMCs; the material itself was cDNA or gDNA.

Clones were sequenced by immunoSEQ multiplex PCR, and TCRdb holds only the in-frame ones, with some missing. Here the sample spans approximately 75,000 clones, 65% to 85% being singletons. This CDR3 contains 13 residues. V lost 7 bases and J 4 bases, leaving 11 bases between the germline ends. The TCR originated in a man aged 45-65 years with COVID-19, enrolled during active disease. The chain combines TRBV12-3 or TRBV12-4 with TRBJ2-4, with D possibly TRBD2 on 5 matching bases. Sample: peripheral blood. The CDR3 loop reads CASTAGEKNIQYF. The CDR3 coding sequence is TGTGCCAGCACCGCCGGGGAGAAAAACATTCAGTACTTC.